This T cell receptor (beta chain) was recorded in a study of vaccination and CD4 T cells after COVID-19. The CDR3 is 11 amino acids. Per the germline V gene, CDR1 is DFQATT and CDR2 is SNEGSKA (reference sequence). The V gene lost 7 bases and the J gene lost 3 bases, with 9 bases spanning the gap. This clonotype has just a few counts. Its antigen is not known. The treatment denotes: approximately nine-day PBMC culture with coronavirus spike peptide pools or control peptides (ViraFEST assay). The Oncomine TCR Beta short-read assay sequenced DNA from cultured CD4+ T cells. Via MiXCR, TCRdb re-called the PCR reads, giving one row per CDR3 protein. The sample records over 10,000 distinct CDR3 sequences, about 25% being singletons.

The material sequenced was CD4+ T cells from blood, cultured in vitro, taken before SARS-CoV-2 vaccination. The chain has TRBV20-1 and TRBJ2-5; possible D gene TRBD2, 6 bases. The TCR comes from a human donor who received a COVID-19 vaccine. CDR3 amino acids: CSVGGEETQYF. In DNA, the CDR3 is TGCAGTGTGGGGGGTGAAGAGACCCAGTACTTC.